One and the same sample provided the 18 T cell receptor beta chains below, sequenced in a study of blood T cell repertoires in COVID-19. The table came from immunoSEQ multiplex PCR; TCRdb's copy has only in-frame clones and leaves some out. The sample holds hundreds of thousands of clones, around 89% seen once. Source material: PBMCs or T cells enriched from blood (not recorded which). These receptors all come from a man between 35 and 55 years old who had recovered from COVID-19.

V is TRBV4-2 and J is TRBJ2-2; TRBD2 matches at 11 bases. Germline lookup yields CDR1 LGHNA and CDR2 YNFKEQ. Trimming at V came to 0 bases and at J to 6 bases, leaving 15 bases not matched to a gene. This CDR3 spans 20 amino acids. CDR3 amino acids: CASSQDPAPSSGGAAGELFF. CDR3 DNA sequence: TGTGCCAGCAGCCAAGATCCGGCCCCGAGTAGCGGGGGGGCGGCCGGGGAGCTGTTTTTT.

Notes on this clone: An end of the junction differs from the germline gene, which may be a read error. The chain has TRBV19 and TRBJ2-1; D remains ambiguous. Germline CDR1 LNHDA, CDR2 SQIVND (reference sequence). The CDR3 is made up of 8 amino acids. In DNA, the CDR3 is TGTGCCAGTAGTATTATCCTCTTC. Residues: CASSIILF.

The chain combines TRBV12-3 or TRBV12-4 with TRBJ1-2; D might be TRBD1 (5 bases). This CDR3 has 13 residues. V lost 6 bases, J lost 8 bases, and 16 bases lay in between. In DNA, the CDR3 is TGTGCCAGCAGCCAATTCAGGGTTCAGGGCTACACCTTC. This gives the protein CASSQFRVQGYTF.

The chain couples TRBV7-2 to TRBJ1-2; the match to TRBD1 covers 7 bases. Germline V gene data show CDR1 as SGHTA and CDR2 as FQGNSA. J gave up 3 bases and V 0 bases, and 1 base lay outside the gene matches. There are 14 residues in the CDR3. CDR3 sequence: CASSLAGQDYGYTF. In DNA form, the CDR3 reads TGTGCCAGCAGCTTAGCCGGACAGGACTATGGCTACACCTTC.

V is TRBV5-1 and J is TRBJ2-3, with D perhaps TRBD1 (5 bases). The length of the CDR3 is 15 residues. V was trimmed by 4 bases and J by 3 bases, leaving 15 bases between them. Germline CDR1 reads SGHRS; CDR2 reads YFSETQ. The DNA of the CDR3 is TGCGCCAGCAGCCCAGACCGCGCAGGGACAGATACGCAGTATTTT. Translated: CASSPDRAGTDTQYF.

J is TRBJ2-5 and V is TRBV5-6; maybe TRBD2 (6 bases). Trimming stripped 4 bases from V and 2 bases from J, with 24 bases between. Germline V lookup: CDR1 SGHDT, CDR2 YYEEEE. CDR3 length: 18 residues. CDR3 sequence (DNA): TGTGCCAGCAGCGTTGCGGGGCAGGGACCTAACATACAAGAGACCCAGTACTTC. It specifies CASSVAGQGPNIQETQYF.

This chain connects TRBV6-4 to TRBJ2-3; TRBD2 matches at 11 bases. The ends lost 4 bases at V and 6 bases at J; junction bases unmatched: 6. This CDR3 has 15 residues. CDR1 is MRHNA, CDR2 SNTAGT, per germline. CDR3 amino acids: CASSASLAGVDTQYF. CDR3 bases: TGTGCCAGCAGTGCCTCACTAGCGGGAGTGGATACGCAGTATTTT.

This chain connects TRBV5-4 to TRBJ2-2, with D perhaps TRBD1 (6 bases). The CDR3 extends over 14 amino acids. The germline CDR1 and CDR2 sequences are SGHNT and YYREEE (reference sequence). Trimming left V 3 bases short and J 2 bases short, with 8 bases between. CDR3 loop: CASSSGQNTGELFF. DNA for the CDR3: TGTGCCAGCAGCTCGGGACAAAACACCGGGGAGCTGTTTTTT.

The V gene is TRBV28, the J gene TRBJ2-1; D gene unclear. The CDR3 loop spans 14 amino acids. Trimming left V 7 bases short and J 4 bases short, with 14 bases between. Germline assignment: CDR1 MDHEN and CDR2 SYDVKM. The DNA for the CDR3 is TGTGCCAGCACGGTGACTCTGACTTACAATGAGCAGTTCTTC. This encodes CASTVTLTYNEQFF.

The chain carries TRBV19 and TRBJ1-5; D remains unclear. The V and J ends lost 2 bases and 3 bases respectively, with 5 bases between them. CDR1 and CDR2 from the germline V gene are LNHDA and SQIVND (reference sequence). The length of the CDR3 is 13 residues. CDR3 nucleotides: TGTGCCAGTAGTATACCCTACAATCAGCCCCAGCATTTT. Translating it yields CASSIPYNQPQHF.

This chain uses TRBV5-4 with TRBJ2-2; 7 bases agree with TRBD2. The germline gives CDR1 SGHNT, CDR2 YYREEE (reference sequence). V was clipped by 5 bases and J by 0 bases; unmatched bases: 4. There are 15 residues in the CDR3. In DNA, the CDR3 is TGTGCCAGCAGGGGGGGGACGACGAACACCGGGGAGCTGTTTTTT. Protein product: CASRGGTTNTGELFF.

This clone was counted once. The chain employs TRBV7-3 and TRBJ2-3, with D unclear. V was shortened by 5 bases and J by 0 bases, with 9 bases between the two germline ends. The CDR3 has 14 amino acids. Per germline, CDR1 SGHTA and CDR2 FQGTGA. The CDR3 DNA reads TGTGCCAGCAGCCGACAACACAGCACAGATACGCAGTATTTT. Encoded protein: CASSRQHSTDTQYF. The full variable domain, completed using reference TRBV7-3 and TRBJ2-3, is GAGVSQTPSNKVTEKGKYVELRCDPISGHTALYWYRQSLGQGPEFLIYFQGTGAADDSGLPNDRFFAVRPEGSVSTLKIQRTERGDSAVYLCASSRQHSTDTQYFGPGTRLTVL.

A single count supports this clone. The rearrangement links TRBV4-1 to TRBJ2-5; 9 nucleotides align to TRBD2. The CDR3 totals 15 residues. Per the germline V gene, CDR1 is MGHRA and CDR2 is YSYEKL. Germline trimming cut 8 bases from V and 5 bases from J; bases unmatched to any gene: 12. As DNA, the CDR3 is TGCGCCAGCGAAAAAGCGGGGGGCAGCGGGGAGACCCAGTACTTC. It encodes CASEKAGGSGETQYF.

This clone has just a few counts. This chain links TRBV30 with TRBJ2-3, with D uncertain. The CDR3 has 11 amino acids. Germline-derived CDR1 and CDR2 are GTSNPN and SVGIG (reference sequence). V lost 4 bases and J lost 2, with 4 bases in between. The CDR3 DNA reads TGTGCCTGGACCTACACAGATACGCAGTATTTT. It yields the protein CAWTYTDTQYF.

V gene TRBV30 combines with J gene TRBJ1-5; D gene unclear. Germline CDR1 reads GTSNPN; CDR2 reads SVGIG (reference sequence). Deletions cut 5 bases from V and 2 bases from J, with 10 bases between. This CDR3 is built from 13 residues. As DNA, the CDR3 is TGTGCCTGGGATCTCGGGGGCAATCAGCCCCAGCATTTT. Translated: CAWDLGGNQPQHF.

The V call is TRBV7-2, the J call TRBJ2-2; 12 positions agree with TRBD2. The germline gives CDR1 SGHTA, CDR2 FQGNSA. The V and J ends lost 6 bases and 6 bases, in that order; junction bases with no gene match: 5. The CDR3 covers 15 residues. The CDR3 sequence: CASSRLAGVSGELFF. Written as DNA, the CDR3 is TGTGCCAGCAGTAGACTAGCGGGAGTCTCCGGGGAGCTGTTTTTT.

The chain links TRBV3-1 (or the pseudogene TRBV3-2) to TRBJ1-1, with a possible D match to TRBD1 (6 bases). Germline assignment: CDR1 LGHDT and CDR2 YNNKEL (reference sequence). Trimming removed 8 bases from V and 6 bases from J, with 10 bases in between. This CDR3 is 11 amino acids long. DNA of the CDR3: TGTGCCAGCCGACAGGAAGCTGAAGCTTTCTTT. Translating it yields CASRQEAEAFF.

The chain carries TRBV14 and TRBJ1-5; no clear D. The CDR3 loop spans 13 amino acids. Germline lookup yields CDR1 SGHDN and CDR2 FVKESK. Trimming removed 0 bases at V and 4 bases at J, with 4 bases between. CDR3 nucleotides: TGTGCCAGCAGCCAAGACCCAAATCAGCCCCAGCATTTT. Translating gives CASSQDPNQPQHF.